The TCR beta chain under discussion was sequenced for a study of CD8 T cells in ankylosing spondylitis (dated by TCRdb to 2016 to 2017). Describing the broader study: To find TCR variants linked to disease, the study profiled T cell receptor beta repertoires in ankylosing spondylitis patients and healthy donors. In total, the full study cohort was made up of approximately 99 healthy donors and about two dozen ankylosing spondylitis patients. Peripheral blood samples were taken, and synovial fluid was additionally collected from ankylosing spondylitis patients.

V and J are truncated by 5 bases and 0 bases respectively, leaving an intervening sequence of 11 bases. Per the germline V gene, MNHEY is the CDR1 and SVGEGT is the CDR2. CDR3 length: 15 amino acids, cysteine to phenylalanine. Only the CDR3 region is kept as DNA, spanning 45 bases read in frame from base 1. Comments on this clonotype: The antigen it binds to is not known. Per-nucleotide qualities are absent, and no much larger clonotype sits a single base away.

Study-wide conclusions, independent of this receptor: Significant enrichment of the disease-linked clones was reported in matched synovial fluid samples from ankylosing spondylitis patients. Some TCR beta motif variants had previously been reported in synovial fluid and blood of reactive arthritis patients, which suggested common disease-initiation mechanisms. A TCR beta motif made up of about eight highly homologous amino acid variants appeared to be characteristic of blood from ankylosing spondylitis patients. The disease-linked clones had a CD8+ phenotype and were found at relatively low frequencies in peripheral blood.

Sequencing took place on an Illumina MiSeq. Quantitative 5'-RACE with molecular barcodes was used to prepare TCR beta libraries. The paper's data handling went like this. Disease-linked TCR variants were identified with a new computational method built on a probabilistic model of VDJ rearrangement. TCRdb trimmed public reads at Q25 via fastp, called clones via MiXCR and kept in-frame beta chains. Each entry is one CDR3 protein sequence, shown with its most common DNA and genes. The V and J calls follow TCRdb's processing rather than the paper's. In this sample the table shows approximately 25,000 distinct CDR3 sequences, roughly a sixth of which occur a single time. The biggest ten clones account for around 30% of the sample.

The V and J genes are TRBV6-2 or TRBV6-3 and TRBJ1-5, with a tentative D gene TRBD1 over 5 matching bases. Sequenced: blood. This receptor was taken from a male donor with ankylosing spondylitis or in good health (not recorded which). The bases are TGTGCCAGCAGTGCGGGGGGGAATAGCAATCAGCCCCAGCATTTT. Translation gives CASSAGGNSNQPQHF.